A selection of T cell receptor beta chains follows, all from one sample in a study of lung T cells in sarcoidosis with Löfgren's syndrome. TCRdb used MiXCR to reprocess the reads, holding one entry per CDR3 protein. This sample carries roughly 20,000 distinct CDR3 sequences, roughly 21% of them seen once, and the ten largest clones take about 3.8%. Sequencing used CD4+ T cells from PBMCs. The origin of the receptors is a human donor with sarcoidosis (Löfgren's syndrome or another form), or a control subject (not recorded which). CDR3s include the opening cysteine and the closing phenylalanine or tryptophan. A D gene is named only where the DNA matches it firmly. A clone size is listed for some rows: how often the clone was seen (once, few, many), or a class if it is expanded.

V	size	D	J	CDR3	DNA
TRBV28	medium-sized	.	TRBJ2-3	CASTKPEGIITDTQYF	TGTGCCAGCACCAAACCTGAGGGGATTATCACAGATACGCAGTATTTT
TRBV16	.	.	TRBJ2-7	CASSQGQGGRQYF	TGTGCCAGCAGCCAAGGTCAGGGGGGACGGCAGTACTTC
TRBV27	medium-sized	TRBD1	TRBJ2-1	CASSSTTGTGINNEQFF	TGTGCCAGCAGTTCAACTACCGGGACAGGGATTAACAATGAGCAGTTCTTC
TRBV4-1	many	TRBD1	TRBJ2-1	CASSQDLTGAAYNEQFF	TGCGCCAGCAGCCAAGATCTGACAGGGGCGGCCTACAATGAGCAGTTCTTC
TRBV28	many	.	TRBJ2-1	CASSPLQGIGNEQFF	TGTGCCAGCAGCCCATTACAGGGAATAGGCAATGAGCAGTTCTTC
TRBV7-8	medium-sized	.	TRBJ2-1	CASSPQGGTNYNEQFF	TGTGCCAGCAGCCCCCAAGGGGGGACTAACTACAATGAGCAGTTCTTC
TRBV12-5	.	TRBD2	TRBJ2-3	CASGSWTSGFVGDTQYF	TGTGCTAGTGGTTCCTGGACTAGCGGGTTCGTCGGAGATACGCAGTATTTT
TRBV28	many	TRBD1	TRBJ2-6	CASSLWGQGAAGANVLTF	TGTGCCAGCAGTTTATGGGGACAGGGGGCGGCTGGGGCCAACGTCCTGACTTTC
TRBV28	medium-sized	.	TRBJ1-2	CASSFLRQAIVNYGYTF	TGTGCCAGCAGTTTCTTACGACAGGCTATCGTTAACTATGGCTACACCTTC
TRBV29-1	many	TRBD2	TRBJ2-3	CSSSQKTSGSWADTQYF	TGCAGCTCTTCTCAAAAAACAAGCGGGAGTTGGGCAGATACGCAGTATTTT
TRBV6-1	medium-sized	TRBD1	TRBJ1-1	CASSARQGSTEAFF	TGTGCCAGCAGTGCCCGACAGGGGAGCACTGAAGCTTTCTTT
TRBV28	many	TRBD2	TRBJ2-1	CASGTSGSNEQFF	TGTGCCAGCGGGACTAGCGGGAGTAATGAGCAGTTCTTC
TRBV2	many	TRBD2	TRBJ2-1	CASSVSTSGYYNEQFF	TGTGCCAGCAGTGTCTCGACTAGCGGATACTACAATGAGCAGTTCTTC
TRBV7-2	medium-sized	TRBD1	TRBJ1-1	CASSSTGKGAFF	TGTGCCAGCAGCTCGACAGGGAAAGGAGCTTTCTTT
TRBV6-9	.	.	TRBJ2-1	CASGYSKSHPYNEQFF	TGTGCCAGCGGTTACTCGAAGTCCCATCCCTACAATGAGCAGTTCTTC
TRBV30	many	TRBD1	TRBJ1-2	CAWNSGQGFIYGYTF	TGTGCCTGGAATTCCGGACAGGGCTTTATCTATGGCTACACCTTC
TRBV6-4	few	.	TRBJ2-3	CASSRAGASTDTQYF	TGTGCCAGCAGCCGAGCAGGGGCTAGCACAGATACGCAGTATTTT
TRBV7-2	medium-sized	TRBD2	TRBJ2-7	CASQTSAGYEQYF	TGTGCCAGCCAAACTAGCGCTGGCTACGAGCAGTACTTC
TRBV12-3/TRBV12-4	.	.	TRBJ1-1	CAGSFLGLGNTEAFF	TGTGCCGGCAGTTTCCTAGGATTAGGGAACACTGAAGCTTTTTTT
TRBV28	.	TRBD1	TRBJ1-1	CTSQIGQADTEAFF	TGTACCAGCCAAATCGGACAGGCCGACACTGAAGCTTTCTTT
TRBV12-3/TRBV12-4	many	.	TRBJ2-7	CASSHGHEQYF	TGTGCCAGCAGTCATGGACACGAGCAGTACTTC
TRBV6-1	medium-sized	.	TRBJ1-5	CASSEAGHSNQPQHF	TGTGCCAGCAGTGAGGCCGGGCATAGCAATCAGCCCCAGCATTTT
TRBV7-6	.	.	TRBJ1-1	CAGILDPGPNTEAFF	TGTGCCGGCATCTTAGACCCGGGACCGAACACTGAAGCTTTCTTT
TRBV18	few	.	TRBJ1-1	CASSPSGGGRGAFF	TGTGCCAGCTCACCTTCGGGGGGCGGACGGGGAGCTTTCTTT
TRBV9	many	.	TRBJ1-6	CASSTRGVQNSPLHF	TGTGCCAGCAGCACCCGCGGGGTGCAAAATTCACCCCTCCACTTT
TRBV6-6	many	TRBD1	TRBJ2-1	CASSYEGATYNEQFF	TGTGCCAGCAGTTACGAGGGGGCAACCTACAATGAGCAGTTCTTC
TRBV6-2/TRBV6-3	.	TRBD2	TRBJ2-3	CATMRTSGADTQYF	TGTGCCACCATGAGGACTAGCGGCGCGGATACGCAGTATTTT
TRBV6-1	medium-sized	TRBD1	TRBJ2-5	CASRRTGPETQYF	TGTGCCAGCAGACGGACAGGGCCAGAGACCCAGTACTTC
TRBV28	medium-sized	TRBD1	TRBJ1-5	CASSYPGQKYSNQPQHF	TGTGCCAGCAGTTACCCGGGACAGAAATATAGCAATCAGCCCCAGCATTTT
TRBV2	many	TRBD2	TRBJ2-1	CASSAGLAGSPDEQFF	TGTGCCAGCAGCGCGGGGCTAGCGGGCTCTCCGGATGAGCAGTTCTTC
TRBV12-3/TRBV12-4	medium-sized	.	TRBJ1-4	CASRLSDGGGLFF	TGTGCCAGCAGGCTCTCGGATGGGGGAGGACTGTTTTTT
TRBV6-1	medium-sized	.	TRBJ2-7	CASSRSNPYEQYF	TGTGCCAGCAGTCGGTCGAACCCCTACGAGCAGTACTTC
TRBV5-4	many	TRBD2	TRBJ2-5	CASSSGTSGNAQETQYF	TGTGCCAGCAGCTCCGGGACTAGCGGGAACGCCCAAGAGACCCAGTACTTC
TRBV5-1	.	.	TRBJ2-1	CASSQPSESYNEQFF	TGCGCCAGCAGCCAGCCGAGCGAGAGTTACAATGAGCAGTTCTTC
TRBV20-1	medium-sized	.	TRBJ2-7	CSARPGETDYEQYF	TGCAGTGCTAGACCCGGCGAGACAGACTACGAGCAGTACTTC
TRBV7-3	many	.	TRBJ2-1	CASSLSAGRNEQFF	TGTGCCAGCAGCTTATCTGCAGGGCGGAATGAGCAGTTCTTC
TRBV20-1	many	TRBD2	TRBJ2-1	CSATGQAGSYNEQFF	TGCAGTGCCACGGGTCAAGCGGGATCCTACAATGAGCAGTTCTTC
TRBV5-4	many	TRBD1	TRBJ1-1	CASSLQGIETEAFF	TGTGCCAGCAGCTTACAGGGGATCGAAACTGAAGCTTTCTTT
TRBV28	medium-sized	.	TRBJ1-4	CASSPTGFEEKLFF	TGTGCCAGCAGCCCAACAGGGTTTGAGGAAAAACTGTTTTTT
TRBV29-1	few	.	TRBJ2-7	CSVAPRRGYEQYF	TGCAGCGTTGCCCCCCGCCGCGGCTACGAGCAGTACTTC
TRBV19	many	.	TRBJ2-5	CASSMKLGASETQYF	TGTGCCAGTAGTATGAAGCTAGGGGCCAGTGAGACCCAGTACTTC
TRBV29-1	many	.	TRBJ2-3	CSVGTDSDTQYF	TGCAGCGTCGGGACGGATTCAGATACGCAGTATTTT
TRBV12-3/TRBV12-4	few	.	TRBJ1-5	CASSNGRTPQPQHF	TGTGCCAGCAGTAATGGACGGACTCCCCAGCCCCAGCATTTT
TRBV6-2/TRBV6-3	.	TRBD1	TRBJ1-2	CASNDSTGTGFSGYTF	TGTGCCAGCAATGACTCAACCGGGACAGGGTTTTCGGGTTACACCTTC
TRBV12-3/TRBV12-4	many	.	TRBJ1-2	CASSLRNYGYTF	TGTGCCAGCAGTTTAAGAAACTATGGCTACACCTTC
TRBV14	many	TRBD1	TRBJ2-7	CASRDRAYEQYF	TGTGCCAGCCGGGACAGGGCCTACGAGCAGTACTTC
TRBV6-2/TRBV6-3	.	.	TRBJ1-5	CASSYKSATIAQRF	TGTGCCAGCAGTTACAAGTCAGCAACAATAGCCCAGCGTTTT
TRBV7-2	many	TRBD2	TRBJ2-7	CASSLPSGGAGEQYF	TGTGCCAGCAGCTTGCCTAGCGGGGGGGCAGGAGAGCAGTACTTC
TRBV18	many	.	TRBJ2-6	CASSPPRSGANVLTF	TGTGCCAGCTCACCACCCCGCTCTGGGGCCAACGTCCTGACTTTC
TRBV24-1	medium-sized	TRBD1	TRBJ2-1	CATSGLERTGGKGEQFF	TGTGCCACCAGCGGCTTAGAGAGGACAGGGGGTAAGGGTGAGCAGTTCTTC
TRBV3-1	.	.	TRBJ2-7	CASSLPLRQESHEQYF	TGTGCCAGCAGCCTACCTTTGCGGCAGGAGTCCCACGAGCAGTACTTC
TRBV30	.	.	TRBJ1-1	CAWSDGNTEAFF	TGTGCCTGGAGTGACGGGAACACTGAAGCTTTCTTT
TRBV9	few	.	TRBJ1-1	CASSVHRTVNTEAFF	TGTGCCAGCAGCGTCCATCGGACAGTGAACACTGAAGCTTTCTTT
TRBV7-8	many	.	TRBJ2-5	CASSLGRRLTGEGETQYF	TGTGCCAGCAGCTTAGGACGTCGACTAACGGGAGAGGGAGAGACCCAGTACTTC
TRBV2	many	TRBD2	TRBJ2-3	CASRAWLAGEVDTQYF	TGTGCCAGCAGGGCGTGGCTAGCGGGAGAAGTTGATACGCAGTATTTT
TRBV20-1	many	TRBD2	TRBJ2-1	CSARDYTGLAGFNEQFF	TGCAGTGCTAGAGATTACACAGGTCTAGCGGGATTCAATGAGCAGTTCTTC
TRBV24-1	many	.	TRBJ2-7	CATSEGDSAFYEQYF	TGTGCCACCAGTGAAGGCGACAGTGCATTCTACGAGCAGTACTTC